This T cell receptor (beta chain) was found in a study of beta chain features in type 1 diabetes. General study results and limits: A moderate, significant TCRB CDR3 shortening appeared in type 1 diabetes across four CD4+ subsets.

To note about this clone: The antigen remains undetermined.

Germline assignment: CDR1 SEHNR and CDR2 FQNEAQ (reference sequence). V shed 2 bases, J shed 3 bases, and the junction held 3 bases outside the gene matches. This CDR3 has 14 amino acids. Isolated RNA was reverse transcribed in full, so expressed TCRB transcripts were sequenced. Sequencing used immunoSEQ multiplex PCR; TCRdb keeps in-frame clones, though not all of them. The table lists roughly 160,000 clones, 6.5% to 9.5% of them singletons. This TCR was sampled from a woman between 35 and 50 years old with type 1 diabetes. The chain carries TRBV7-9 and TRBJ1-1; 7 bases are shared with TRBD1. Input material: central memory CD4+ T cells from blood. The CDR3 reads CASSLPQGDTEAFF. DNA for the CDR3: TGTGCCAGCAGCTTACCCCAGGGGGACACTGAAGCTTTCTTT.